The clone carrying this TCR beta chain was seen just once. The sample belongs to a study of cytotoxic CD8 clonotypes in ibrutinib-treated CLL. With 4 bases clipped from V and 4 bases from J, the junction kept 6 bases outside the gene matches. Germline loops: CDR1 SQVTM, CDR2 ANQGSEA. This CDR3 contains 13 residues. Method: immunoSEQ multiplex PCR; TCRdb's copy keeps in-frame clones and lacks some. The sample lists roughly 330,000 clones, over 60% occurring once. The chain uses TRBV29-1 and TRBJ1-2; 7 bases match TRBD1. This receptor was obtained from a human donor with chronic lymphocytic leukemia. The material sequenced was PBMCs, taken after 36 months of ibrutinib treatment. CDR3 sequence (DNA): TGCAGCGTTGGACCCCGGGACAGCTATGGCTACACCTTC. Amino acids: CSVGPRDSYGYTF.